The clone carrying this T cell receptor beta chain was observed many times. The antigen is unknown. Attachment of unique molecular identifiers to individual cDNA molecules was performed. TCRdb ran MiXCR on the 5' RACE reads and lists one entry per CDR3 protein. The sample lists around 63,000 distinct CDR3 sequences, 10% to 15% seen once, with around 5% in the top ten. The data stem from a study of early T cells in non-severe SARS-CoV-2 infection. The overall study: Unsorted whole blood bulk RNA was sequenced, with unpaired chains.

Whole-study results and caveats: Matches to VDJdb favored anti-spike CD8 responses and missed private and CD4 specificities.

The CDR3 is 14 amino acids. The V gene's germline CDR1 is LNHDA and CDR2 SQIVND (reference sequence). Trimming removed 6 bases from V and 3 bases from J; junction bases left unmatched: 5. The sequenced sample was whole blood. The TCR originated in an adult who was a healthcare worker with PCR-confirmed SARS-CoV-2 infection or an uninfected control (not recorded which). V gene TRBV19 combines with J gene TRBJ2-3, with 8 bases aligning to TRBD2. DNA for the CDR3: TGTGCCAGTAGGCCCGGGACTAGGACAGATACGCAGTATTTT. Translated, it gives CASRPGTRTDTQYF. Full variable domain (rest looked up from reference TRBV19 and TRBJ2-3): DGGITQSPKYLFRKEGQNVTLSCEQNLNHDAMYWYRQDPGQGLRLIYYSQIVNDFQKGDIAEGYSVSREKKESFPLTVTSAQKNPTAFYLCASRPGTRTDTQYFGPGTRLTVL.